The 8 T cell receptor beta chains listed next were all sequenced from one sample in a study of blood T cell repertoires in COVID-19. The data were produced by immunoSEQ multiplex PCR, yet TCRdb's version contains in-frame clones alone and is incomplete. The table shows 150,000 to 160,000 clones, with 75% to 85% occurring only once. Sequences were obtained from peripheral blood. The receptors were sampled from a woman aged 60 to 75 with COVID-19, enrolled during active disease.

The gene calls are TRBV5-1 and TRBJ2-1; 10 bases line up with TRBD1. J lost 6 bases, V lost 3 bases, and 12 bases had no gene match. Germline values: CDR1 SGHRS, CDR2 YFSETQ. The CDR3 has 17 amino acids. The CDR3 DNA sequence: TGCGCCAGCAGCTCGTCAACGGACAGGGGGGGAATCAATGAGCAGTTCTTC. Protein: CASSSSTDRGGINEQFF. Supplemented by reference TRBV5-1 and TRBJ2-1, the full variable domain reads KAGVTQTPRYLIKTRGQQVTLSCSPISGHRSVSWYQQTPGQGLQFLFEYFSETQRNKGNFPGRFSGRQFSNSRSEMNVSTLELGDSALYLCASSSSTDRGGINEQFFGPGTRLTVL.

The chain carries TRBV2 and TRBJ1-5, with TRBD1 identical over 7 bases. Germline V lookup: CDR1 SNHLY, CDR2 FYNNEI. V lost 1 base and J lost 0; bases outside the gene matches: 0. There are 15 residues in the CDR3. This chain's CDR3 is CASSEGQGSNQPQHF. CDR3 DNA sequence: TGTGCCAGCAGTGAAGGACAGGGTAGCAATCAGCCCCAGCATTTT.

This clone was picked up one time. CDR3 DNA sequence: TGTGCCAGCAGCTTATACGGACGGGGGGGCAAGATCAATCAGCCCCAGCATTTT. The encoded protein is CASSLYGRGGKINQPQHF. The rearrangement joins TRBV7-8 to TRBJ1-5, with a weak D call TRBD1 (6 bases). Deletions cut 2 bases from V and 3 bases from J, with 20 bases between. From germline, CDR1 is SGHVS and CDR2 FQNEAQ. The CDR3 consists of 18 residues.

The V call is TRBV15, the J call TRBJ1-2; no reliable D call. This CDR3 region has 15 residues. Germline assignment: CDR1 LNHNV and CDR2 YYDKDF (reference sequence). Trimming left V 7 bases short and J 2 bases short, with 17 bases between. The DNA of the CDR3 is TGTGCCACCACCCCCGACTTGTCACCAAACTATGGCTACACCTTC. It codes for CATTPDLSPNYGYTF.

The chain joins TRBV6-5 to TRBJ2-5, with D possibly matching TRBD2 (6 bases). The germline V gene encodes CDR1 MNHEY and CDR2 SVGAGI. CDR3 length: 14 amino acids. V was pared by 5 bases and J by 1 base, with 11 bases between. The CDR3 loop is CASSPPGVQETQYF. CDR3 DNA: TGTGCCAGCAGTCCCCCGGGGGTCCAAGAGACCCAGTACTTC.

The V and J genes are TRBV18 and TRBJ1-6; 7 positions match TRBD1. J gave up 0 bases and V 4 bases, and 3 bases lay outside the gene matches. Germline V gene sequence: CDR1 KGHSH, CDR2 LQKENI. This CDR3 has 16 amino acids. The CDR3 spells CASSRQGFSYNSPLHF. CDR3 sequence (DNA): TGTGCCAGCTCACGACAGGGTTTCTCCTATAATTCACCCCTCCACTTT. Supplemented by reference TRBV18 and TRBJ1-6, the full variable domain reads NAGVMQNPRHLVRRRGQEARLRCSPMKGHSHVYWYRQLPEEGLKFMVYLQKENIIDESGMPKERFSAEFPKEGPSILRIQQVVRGDSAAYFCASSRQGFSYNSPLHFGNGTRLTVT.

The chain joins TRBV7-3 to TRBJ2-5, with TRBD2 matching over 7 bases. Per the germline V gene, CDR1 is SGHTA and CDR2 is FQGTGA. The CDR3 length is 16 residues. With 1 base clipped from V and 0 bases from J, the junction kept 5 bases outside the gene matches. The CDR3 DNA is TGTGCCAGCAGCTTAAGACCAGCGGGGAACCAAGAGACCCAGTACTTC. This codes for CASSLRPAGNQETQYF.

The rearrangement uses TRBV30 and TRBJ1-2; TRBD1 is a possible D gene (6 bases). V lost 2 bases and J 4 bases, leaving 17 bases between the germline ends. The germline V gene has CDR1 GTSNPN and CDR2 SVGIG (reference sequence). CDR3 size: 15 residues. CDR3 amino acids: CAWSRIVGGAYGYTF. The CDR3, as DNA: TGTGCCTGGAGTAGAATAGTTGGGGGGGCCTATGGCTACACCTTC.